These 9 T cell receptor beta chains were sequenced from one sample in a study of T-cell reconstitution after alpha-beta-depleted transplantation in children. Researchers prepared the TCRbeta library using unique molecular identifiers, the study reports. TCRdb re-analysed the PCR reads in MiXCR, keeping a single row per CDR3 protein. Among some 460,000 distinct CDR3 sequences listed, 15% to 20% were seen once. The starting material was PBMCs, mostly from graft donor cells, obtained 360 days after TCRalphabeta/CD19-depleted stem cell transplant. Receptors were obtained from a boy in the first two years of life who had a stem cell transplant for Wiskott-Aldrich syndrome, so the T cells may come from the graft donor.

This clonotype was recorded many times. The V gene is TRBV20-1, the J gene TRBJ2-5, with D hard to call. V lost 5 bases and J lost 0, with 16 bases in between. CDR1 and CDR2 (germline): DFQATT, SNEGSKA (reference sequence). The CDR3 sequence is 15 residues long. CDR3 in amino acids: CSALVGYRYQETQYF. CDR3 sequence (DNA): TGCAGTGCTCTGGTGGGCTACCGGTACCAAGAGACCCAGTACTTC.

The rearrangement links TRBV6-6 to TRBJ2-4; 9 positions match TRBD1. The CDR3 contains 13 residues. Per germline, CDR1 MNHNY and CDR2 SVGAGI (reference sequence). V was clipped by 7 bases and J by 6 bases; unmatched bases: 4. CDR3 coding DNA: TGTGCCAGCATGGGACAGGGAAGAAACATTCAGTACTTC. Translation gives CASMGQGRNIQYF.

The chain carries TRBV12-3 or TRBV12-4 and TRBJ1-2; D remains unclear. The CDR3 consists of 11 residues. Trimming took off 8 bases at V and 3 bases at J, with 7 bases between the two ends. The CDR3 DNA reads as TGTGCCAGCCGGACGGACTATGGCTACACCTTC. Its translation is CASRTDYGYTF.

This chain uses TRBV20-1 with TRBJ2-2; no reliable D call. The ends were cut back, 3 bases at V and 6 bases at J, with 14 bases in the middle. CDR3 length: 14 amino acids. Per germline, CDR1 DFQATT and CDR2 SNEGSKA (reference sequence). This CDR3 reads CSASPLVGAGELFF. Here the CDR3 DNA reads TGCAGTGCTAGCCCCCTGGTGGGCGCCGGGGAGCTGTTTTTT.

The chain employs TRBV11-2 and TRBJ2-3; D gene unclear. The CDR3 runs 14 residues. Trimming cost V 3 bases and J 2 bases, with 9 bases left between them. Germline CDR1 reads SGHAT; CDR2 reads FQNNGV. The CDR3 DNA follows: TGTGCCAGCAGCTTCGTCAGATTCACAGATACGCAGTATTTT. It codes for CASSFVRFTDTQYF.

This clonotype has only one observation. V is TRBV10-3 and J is TRBJ1-4; 7 bases fit TRBD1. V lost 1 base, J lost 5 bases, and 7 bases stayed unmatched. CDR1 is ENHRY and CDR2 is SYGVKD in the germline V gene. CDR3 length: 16 residues. The CDR3 DNA is TGTGCCATCAGTGAGTTGCCCAGGGGGAAAAATGAAAAACTGTTTTTT. As protein: CAISELPRGKNEKLFF.

This sequence joins TRBV4-3 and TRBJ2-7; D uncertain. From germline, CDR1 is LGHNA and CDR2 YSLEER. The CDR3 extends over 14 amino acids. Trimming shortened V by 0 bases and J by 2 bases, and 8 bases separated the two germline ends. CDR3 sequence reads: CASSQDKGTYEQYF. Written as DNA, the CDR3 is TGCGCCAGCAGCCAAGATAAAGGTACCTACGAGCAGTACTTC.

This clonotype came up a few times. The V gene is TRBV3-1, the J gene TRBJ2-3; D is perhaps TRBD2 (5 bases). Trimming took off 0 bases at V and 1 base at J, with 11 bases between the two ends. Germline values: CDR1 LGHDT, CDR2 YNNKEL (reference sequence). CDR3 length equals 16 residues. CDR3 sequence (DNA): TGTGCCAGCAGCCAAGACATGAGGGTGGGCACAGATACGCAGTATTTT. This encodes CASSQDMRVGTDTQYF.

This clonotype came up a few times. This chain joins TRBV20-1 and TRBJ2-1; D perhaps matches TRBD1 (6 bases). This CDR3 is 14 amino acids long. Germline V lookup: CDR1 DFQATT, CDR2 SNEGSKA (reference sequence). With 5 bases removed from V and 2 bases from J, the gap between germline ends came to 13 bases. The CDR3 loop is CSARVGATYNEQFF. Here the CDR3 DNA reads TGCAGTGCTCGCGTGGGGGCTACCTACAATGAGCAGTTCTTC.